These T cell receptor beta chains were read from a single sample in a study of cytomegalovirus exposure and HLA in healthy donors. The data were produced by immunoSEQ multiplex PCR, yet TCRdb's version contains in-frame clones alone and is incomplete. The table shows approximately 190,000 clones, with more than 65% occurring only once. Sequencing was carried out using PBMCs. Receptor source: a woman aged 30 to 39 in good health and CMV-seropositive. Each CDR3 is given with its conserved first and last residue. D genes are given only for firm matches. Rows may omit the clone size; those that give it use once, few, many or a size class.

abundance,d_gene,v_gene,j_gene,CDR3aa,CDR3nt
-,TRBD1,TRBV7-8,TRBJ2-5,CASSPNRDRQETQYF,TGTGCCAGCAGCCCAAACCGGGACAGACAAGAGACCCAGTACTTC
-,-,TRBV15,TRBJ2-1,CATSTRAGSYNEQFF,TGTGCCACCAGCACGCGGGCAGGCTCCTACAATGAGCAGTTCTTC
-,TRBD1,TRBV15,TRBJ1-1,CATRTLGTGVNEAFF,TGTGCCACCAGGACCCTCGGGACAGGGGTTAATGAAGCTTTCTTT
-,-,TRBV7-7,TRBJ1-1,CASSSDRNTEAFF,TGTGCTAGCAGCTCAGACAGAAACACTGAAGCTTTCTTT
-,-,TRBV19,TRBJ2-2,CASTHTTGRPGELFF,TGTGCCAGTACTCATACGACAGGACGCCCCGGGGAGCTGTTTTTT
once,-,TRBV6-6,TRBJ2-7,CASSYGQGGYEQYF,TGTGCCAGCAGTTACGGTCAGGGAGGCTACGAGCAGTACTTC
-,TRBD1,TRBV30,TRBJ1-2,CAWTVRGGQGYTF,TGTGCCTGGACTGTAAGAGGGGGCCAGGGCTACACCTTC
-,-,TRBV5-1,TRBJ1-1,CASKGGTGNTEAFF,TGCGCCAGCAAAGGAGGCACCGGGAACACTGAAGCTTTCTTT
-,TRBD2,TRBV27,TRBJ2-1,CASSSLRTLAGSLNEQFF,TGTGCCAGCAGTTCTCTTCGCACTTTAGCGGGCAGCCTCAATGAGCAGTTCTTC
-,-,TRBV6-5,TRBJ1-2,CASTHGELSGYTF,TGTGCCAGCACTCACGGGGAGTTGAGTGGCTACACCTTC
-,-,TRBV29-1,TRBJ2-7,CSARPGGGASSYEQYF,TGCAGCGCCCGGCCTGGGGGGGGCGCGAGCTCCTACGAGCAGTACTTC
-,TRBD1,TRBV11-2,TRBJ1-2,CASINLFDRVNGYTF,TGTGCCAGCATCAACCTTTTTGACAGGGTTAACGGCTACACCTTC
-,TRBD2,TRBV29-1,TRBJ2-7,CSVEVAGGYEQYF,TGCAGCGTTGAAGTAGCGGGAGGCTACGAGCAGTACTTC
-,-,TRBV20-1,TRBJ1-1,CSARQNTEAFF,TGCAGTGCTAGACAAAACACTGAAGCTTTCTTT
-,TRBD1,TRBV7-9,TRBJ2-1,CASSLGTGGNEQFF,TGTGCCAGCAGCCTCGGGACAGGGGGCAATGAGCAGTTCTTC
-,-,TRBV2,TRBJ2-5,CASSEVLSLETQYF,TGTGCCAGCAGTGAAGTCCTCAGTTTGGAGACCCAGTACTTC
-,TRBD1,TRBV5-1,TRBJ1-2,CASSLDRGYEGYTF,TGCGCCAGCAGCTTGGACAGGGGCTATGAAGGCTACACCTTC
-,-,TRBV6-1,TRBJ1-1,CASSEASADTEAFF,TGTGCCAGCAGTGAAGCGTCCGCGGACACTGAAGCTTTCTTT
few,-,TRBV11-3,TRBJ2-2,CASSSRGYAGELFF,TGTGCCAGCAGCTCTCGCGGGTATGCCGGGGAGCTGTTTTTT
-,TRBD1,TRBV6-5,TRBJ1-2,CASSSSGGANYGYTF,TGTGCCAGCAGCTCCTCAGGGGGAGCTAACTATGGCTACACCTTC
many,TRBD1,TRBV11-2,TRBJ1-2,CASGRGGAGYGYTF,TGTGCCAGCGGACGAGGGGGCGCAGGCTATGGCTACACCTTC
-,-,TRBV29-1,TRBJ2-1,CSVEGYTVGASYNEQFF,TGCAGCGTTGAGGGCTATACGGTAGGGGCTTCATACAATGAGCAGTTCTTC
-,-,TRBV6-1,TRBJ1-2,CASSEFALQGNYGYTF,TGTGCCAGCAGTGAATTCGCCTTGCAGGGGAACTATGGCTACACCTTC